This T cell receptor (beta chain) originates from a study of blood T cell repertoires in COVID-19. The overall study: Both acute and convalescent COVID-19 samples were obtained from the United States, Italy and Spain.

This CDR3 is 15 amino acids long. V lost 2 bases and J lost 2; bases outside the gene matches: 4. CDR1 is SEHNR, CDR2 FQNEAQ, per germline (reference sequence). How the authors handled the data: For nucleated cells, counts were estimated from reference gene primer amplification. TCRdb's copy holds only in-frame clones and misses some; the assay was immunoSEQ multiplex PCR. Clone size and V and J calls were adopted from that table, with D and trimming inferred from the DNA. The sample records fewer than 300,000 clones, around 83% being singletons. This receptor was identified in a man older than 75 with acute or convalescent COVID-19. The sequencing sample was made of peripheral blood. V and J are TRBV7-9 and TRBJ2-7; 9 positions agree with TRBD2. CDR3 residues: CASSLSSGNTYEQYF. The CDR3 DNA reads TGTGCCAGCAGCTTATCTAGCGGGAACACCTACGAGCAGTACTTC.